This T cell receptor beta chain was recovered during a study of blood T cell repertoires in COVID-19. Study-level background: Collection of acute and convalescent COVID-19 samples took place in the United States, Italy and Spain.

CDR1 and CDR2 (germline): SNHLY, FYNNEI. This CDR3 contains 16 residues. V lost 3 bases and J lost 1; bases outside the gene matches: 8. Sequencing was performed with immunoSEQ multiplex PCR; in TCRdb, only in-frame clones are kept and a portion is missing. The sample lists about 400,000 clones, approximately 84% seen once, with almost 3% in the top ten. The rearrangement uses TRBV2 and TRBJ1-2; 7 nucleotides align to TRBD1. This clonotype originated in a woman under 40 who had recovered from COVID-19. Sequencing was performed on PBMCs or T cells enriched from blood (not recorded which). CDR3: CASSDVRGDLNYGYTF. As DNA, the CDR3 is TGTGCCAGCAGTGACGTCAGGGGGGACCTTAACTATGGCTACACCTTC.